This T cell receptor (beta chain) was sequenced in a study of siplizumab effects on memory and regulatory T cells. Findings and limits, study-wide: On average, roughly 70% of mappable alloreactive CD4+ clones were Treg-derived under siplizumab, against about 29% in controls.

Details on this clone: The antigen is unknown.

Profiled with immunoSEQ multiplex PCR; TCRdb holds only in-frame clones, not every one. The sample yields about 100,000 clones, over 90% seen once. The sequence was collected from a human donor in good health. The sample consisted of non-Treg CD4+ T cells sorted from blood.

CDR3 sequence (DNA): TGTGCCAGCAGCTTAGCACTAGAGTACTCCTACGAGCAGTACTTC. It yields the protein CASSLALEYSYEQYF. This chain uses TRBV11-1 with TRBJ2-7, with a possible D match to TRBD2 (5 bases). Germline V CDR1 and CDR2: SGHAT, FQDESV (reference sequence). The CDR3 totals 15 residues. V was clipped by 0 bases and J by 0 bases, with 9 bases between them.